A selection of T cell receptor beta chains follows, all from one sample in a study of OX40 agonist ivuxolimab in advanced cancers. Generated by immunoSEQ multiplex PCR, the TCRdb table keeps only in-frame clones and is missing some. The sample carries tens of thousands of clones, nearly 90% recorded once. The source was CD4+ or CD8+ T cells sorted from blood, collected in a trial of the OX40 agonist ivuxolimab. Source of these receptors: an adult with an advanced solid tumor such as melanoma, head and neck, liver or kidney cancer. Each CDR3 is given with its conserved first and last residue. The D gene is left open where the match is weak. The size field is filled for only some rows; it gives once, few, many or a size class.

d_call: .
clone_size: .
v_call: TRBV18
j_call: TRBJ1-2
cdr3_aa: CASSPTGFGYTF
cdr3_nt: TGTGCCAGCTCACCCACAGGGTTCGGCTACACCTTC

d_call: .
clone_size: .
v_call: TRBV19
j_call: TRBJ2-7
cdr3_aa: CASKAADSYEQYF
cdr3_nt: TGTGCCAGTAAGGCGGCGGATTCCTACGAGCAGTACTTC

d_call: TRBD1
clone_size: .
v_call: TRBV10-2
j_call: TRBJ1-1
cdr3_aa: CATLQGAQAFF
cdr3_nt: TGCGCCACCTTACAGGGGGCGCAAGCTTTCTTT

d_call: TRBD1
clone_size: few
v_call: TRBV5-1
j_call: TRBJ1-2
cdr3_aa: CASSKEGASGYTF
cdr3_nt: TGCGCCAGCAGCAAGGAGGGGGCTAGTGGCTACACCTTC

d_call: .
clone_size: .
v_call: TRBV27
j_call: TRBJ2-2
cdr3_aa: CASSFGPPFRGKYTGELFF
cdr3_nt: TGTGCCAGCAGTTTCGGACCCCCATTTCGCGGGAAGTACACCGGGGAGCTGTTTTTT

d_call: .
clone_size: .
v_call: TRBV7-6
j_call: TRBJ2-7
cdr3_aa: CASSLGPRNYEQYF
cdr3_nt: TGTGCCAGCAGCTTAGGTCCCAGAAACTACGAGCAGTACTTC

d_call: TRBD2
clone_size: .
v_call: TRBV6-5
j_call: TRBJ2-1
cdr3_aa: CASSYSNAGGGNEQFF
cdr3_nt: TGTGCCAGCAGTTACTCGAACGCGGGAGGAGGGAATGAGCAGTTCTTC

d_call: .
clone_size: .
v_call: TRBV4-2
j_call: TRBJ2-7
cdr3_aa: CASSQETSSYEQYF
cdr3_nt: TGTGCCAGCAGCCAAGAAACGAGCTCCTACGAGCAGTACTTC

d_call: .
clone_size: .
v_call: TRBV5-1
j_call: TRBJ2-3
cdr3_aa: CASSLAGTSALGTDTQYF
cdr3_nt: TGCGCCAGCAGCTTGGCTGGTACTAGTGCCCTAGGAACAGATACGCAGTATTTT

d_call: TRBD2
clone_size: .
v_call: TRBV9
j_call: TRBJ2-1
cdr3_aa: CASSVTSGTLHNEQFF
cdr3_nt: TGTGCCAGCAGCGTTACTAGCGGGACCCTCCACAATGAGCAGTTCTTC

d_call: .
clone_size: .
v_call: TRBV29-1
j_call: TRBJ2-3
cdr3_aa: CSVRGNLSTDTQYF
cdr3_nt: TGCAGCGTTCGTGGCAATCTGAGCACAGATACGCAGTATTTT

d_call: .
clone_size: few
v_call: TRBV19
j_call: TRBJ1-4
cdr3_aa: CASRSREKLFF
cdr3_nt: TGTGCCAGTAGATCCCGGGAAAAACTGTTTTTT

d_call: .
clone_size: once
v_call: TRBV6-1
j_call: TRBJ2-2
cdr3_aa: CASSEIPGAGELFF
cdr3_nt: TGTGCCAGCAGTGAAATTCCAGGGGCCGGGGAGCTGTTTTTT

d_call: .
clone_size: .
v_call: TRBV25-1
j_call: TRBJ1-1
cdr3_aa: CASSEGAGREAFF
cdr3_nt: TGTGCCAGCAGTGAAGGAGCGGGACGTGAAGCTTTCTTT

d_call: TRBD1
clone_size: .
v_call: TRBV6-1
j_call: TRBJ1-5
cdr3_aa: CASSEDRDGNQPQHF
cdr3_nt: TGTGCCAGCAGTGAGGACAGGGATGGCAATCAGCCCCAGCATTTT

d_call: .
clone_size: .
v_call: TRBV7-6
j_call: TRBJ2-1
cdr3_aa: CASSPAGQPYNEQFF
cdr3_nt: TGTGCCAGCAGCCCCGCAGGGCAACCCTACAATGAGCAGTTCTTC

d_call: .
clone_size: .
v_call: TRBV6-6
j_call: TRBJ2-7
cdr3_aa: CASSYRGLSSYEQYF
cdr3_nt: TGTGCCAGCAGTTACAGGGGGTTGAGCTCCTACGAGCAGTACTTC

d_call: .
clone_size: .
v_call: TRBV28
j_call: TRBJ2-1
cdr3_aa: CASSSHALHYNEQFF
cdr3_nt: TGTGCCAGCAGCTCGCATGCTCTCCACTACAATGAGCAGTTCTTC

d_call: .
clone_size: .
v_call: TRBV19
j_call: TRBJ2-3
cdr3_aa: CATRPGQADTQYF
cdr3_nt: TGTGCCACCAGGCCGGGGCAGGCAGATACGCAGTATTTT

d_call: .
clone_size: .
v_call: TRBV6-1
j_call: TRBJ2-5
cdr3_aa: CASRQETQYF
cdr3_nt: TGTGCCAGCAGACAAGAGACCCAGTACTTC

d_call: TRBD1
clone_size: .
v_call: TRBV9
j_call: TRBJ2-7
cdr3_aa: CASSVVEGATYEQYF
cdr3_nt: TGTGCCAGCAGCGTAGTCGAGGGGGCCACCTACGAGCAGTACTTC

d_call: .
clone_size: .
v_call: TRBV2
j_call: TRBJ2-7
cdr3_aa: CASRRDGYSF
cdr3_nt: TGTGCCAGCAGACGGGACGGATATTCGTTC

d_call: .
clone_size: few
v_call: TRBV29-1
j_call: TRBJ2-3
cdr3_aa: CSVEPGSDTQYF
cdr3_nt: TGCAGCGTTGAACCAGGGTCAGATACGCAGTATTTT

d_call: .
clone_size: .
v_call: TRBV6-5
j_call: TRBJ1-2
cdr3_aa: CASSYSLTGTYGYTF
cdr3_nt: TGTGCCAGCAGTTACTCCCTAACAGGGACCTATGGCTACACCTTC

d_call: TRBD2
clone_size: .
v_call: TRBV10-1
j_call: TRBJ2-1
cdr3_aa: CAIDPCGSSYNEQFF
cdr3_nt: TGCGCCATCGACCCGTGCGGGAGCTCCTACAATGAGCAGTTCTTC